The 24 T cell receptor beta chains listed next were all sequenced from one sample in a study of metastatic and nonmetastatic thyroid tumors. TCRdb reanalyzed the PCR reads via MiXCR. The sample lists about 13,000 clones, 20% to 25% seen once, with 3% to 4.5% in the top ten. Until they underwent thyroid surgery, no patient had received any treatment. Sequenced sample: blood. Receptor source: a female donor with papillary thyroid cancer or a benign thyroid nodule (not recorded which). Some clones in this sample may be carry-over from other donors' samples.

This clone was seen many times. V is TRBV7-8 and J is TRBJ1-3; D is perhaps TRBD1 (6 bases). V lost 6 bases and J 0 bases, leaving 15 bases between the germline ends. CDR3 length equals 16 residues. Germline lookup yields CDR1 SGHVS and CDR2 FQNEAQ. The CDR3 bases are TGTGCCAGCAGTCGGACAGCTTCGAACTCTGGAAACACCATATATTTT. This translates into CASSRTASNSGNTIYF.

This clone was detected many times. The rearrangement links TRBV3-1 to TRBJ2-1, with 7 positions matching TRBD1. V shed 5 bases, J shed 4 bases, and the junction held 8 bases outside the gene matches. CDR1 LGHDT and CDR2 YNNKEL come from the germline V gene (reference sequence). CDR3 size: 15 residues. CDR3 DNA sequence: TGTGCCAGCAGCAGGGACAGCGCACCTTACAATGAGCAGTTCTTC. This sequence encodes CASSRDSAPYNEQFF.

This clone was seen ten or more times. The CDR3 nucleotides read TGTGCCAGCAGCTTGGCTTGGGGGAGGACCGGGGAGCTGTTTTTT. This sequence encodes CASSLAWGRTGELFF. The rearrangement joins TRBV5-4 to TRBJ2-2; possibly TRBD2 for D (6 bases). Deletions cut 0 bases from V and 5 bases from J, with 11 bases between. This CDR3 spans 15 amino acids. CDR1 and CDR2 from the germline V gene are SGHNT and YYREEE (reference sequence).

Sample share makes this clone medium-sized. V is TRBV12-3 or TRBV12-4 and J is TRBJ2-1, with 13 bases that match TRBD2. The CDR3 runs 15 residues. Losses at the gene ends were 5 bases for V and 6 bases for J; bases not matched to a gene: 4. CDR3: CASSPGTSGVNEQFF. The CDR3 nucleotides are TGTGCCAGCAGTCCCGGGACTAGCGGGGTCAATGAGCAGTTCTTC.

This clone was found many times. The rearrangement uses TRBV7-2 and TRBJ2-2; 7 bases are a match to TRBD1. V was pared by 5 bases and J by 6 bases, with 6 bases of the junction left unmatched. This CDR3 is 14 amino acids long. Germline V lookup: CDR1 SGHTA, CDR2 FQGNSA. CDR3 sequence: CASSREQGSGELFF. CDR3 in DNA: TGTGCCAGCAGCCGCGAACAGGGGTCCGGGGAGCTGTTTTTT.

This clone was picked up many times. The V gene is TRBV7-6, the J gene TRBJ1-6; D is uncertain. V gave up 2 bases and J gave up 4 bases, with 9 bases separating them. Germline V gene sequence: CDR1 SGHVS, CDR2 FNYEAQ. This CDR3 region has 15 residues. DNA of the CDR3: TGTGCCAGCAGCTTATCACCGTTTTATAATTCACCCCTCCACTTT. Its translation is CASSLSPFYNSPLHF.

This clone was detected ten times or more. The chain is built from TRBV20-1 and TRBJ1-1; D perhaps matches TRBD1 (6 bases). CDR1 and CDR2 (germline): DFQATT, SNEGSKA (reference sequence). The germline V and J ends were trimmed by 5 bases and 6 bases, with 16 bases remaining between them. The CDR3 has 13 residues. CDR3 in amino acids: CSASHPHRAEAFF. The DNA for the CDR3 is TGCAGTGCTTCCCATCCACACAGGGCTGAAGCTTTCTTT.

With regard to this clone: Mismatch with germline at one junction end may stem from a read error. The same CDR3 also results from other DNA sequences found in this sample. The chain joins TRBV5-1 to TRBJ2-3, with a tentative D call TRBD2 (6 bases). Germline CDR1 SGHRS, CDR2 YFSETQ. The CDR3 covers 16 residues. The CDR3 protein is CASSLGGTHGTDTQYF. In DNA form, the CDR3 reads TGTGCCAGCAGCTTGGGCGGGACCCACGGCACAGATACTCAGTATTTT.

In its sample, this clone was seen a few times. The chain couples TRBV2 to TRBJ1-2; tentatively, D is TRBD1 (5 bases). This CDR3 is built from 15 residues. Germline CDR1 SNHLY, CDR2 FYNNEI. V gave up 3 bases and J gave up 4 bases, with 15 bases separating them. The CDR3 spells CASSDVRGFAYGYTF. In nucleotides, the CDR3 is TGTGCCAGCAGTGACGTAAGGGGTTTCGCCTATGGCTACACCTTC. The full variable domain, in which reference TRBV2 and TRBJ1-2 provide the parts outside the CDR3, is EPEVTQTPSHQVTQMGQEVILRCVPISNHLYFYWYRQILGQKVEFLVSFYNNEISEKSEIFDDQFSVERPDGSNFTLKIRSTKLEDSAMYFCASSDVRGFAYGYTFGSGTRLTVV.

Ten or more counts support this clone. V usage is TRBV4-1 and J usage is TRBJ2-1; no clear D. From germline, CDR1 is MGHRA and CDR2 YSYEKL. This CDR3 has 12 residues. With 2 bases removed from V and 7 bases from J, the gap between germline ends came to 6 bases. In DNA form, the CDR3 reads TGCGCCAGCAGCCAAATTGGGAATGAGCAGTTCTTC. Encoded protein: CASSQIGNEQFF.

This clone is judged medium-sized. V usage is TRBV19 and J usage is TRBJ1-2; TRBD1 might be the D (6 bases). The CDR3 covers 15 residues. Germline V CDR1 and CDR2: LNHDA, SQIVND (reference sequence). V gave up 0 bases and J gave up 2 bases, with 10 bases separating them. The CDR3 DNA follows: TGTGCCAGTAGTATAGAGGTTACAGGGAACTATGGCTACACCTTC. Its translation: CASSIEVTGNYGYTF.

CDR3 nucleotide sequence: TGCGCCAGCAGCTTGGAATGGGGGGTTACCTACGAGCAGTACTTC. Protein product: CASSLEWGVTYEQYF. The chain joins TRBV5-1 to TRBJ2-7; the D gene is possibly TRBD2 (6 bases). Trimming pared 0 bases from V and 2 bases from J, leaving 12 bases between. The length of the CDR3 is 15 residues. Germline lookup yields CDR1 SGHRS and CDR2 YFSETQ.

The chain employs TRBV19 and TRBJ1-5, with TRBD1 matching over 7 bases. This CDR3 is 13 amino acids long. Losses at the gene ends were 4 bases for V and 5 bases for J; bases not matched to a gene: 2. The germline CDR1 and CDR2 sequences are LNHDA and SQIVND (reference sequence). The CDR3 is CASSRDRDQPQHF. CDR3 bases: TGTGCCAGTAGTAGAGACAGGGATCAGCCCCAGCATTTT.

This clone was found many times. The chain joins TRBV19 to TRBJ2-1; D gene uncertain. The CDR3 length is 14 residues. V lost 5 bases and J 0 bases, leaving 8 bases between the germline ends. Per the germline V gene, CDR1 is LNHDA and CDR2 is SQIVND (reference sequence). DNA for the CDR3: TGTGCCAGTAGTGTGACCAGCTCCTACAATGAGCAGTTCTTC. It specifies CASSVTSSYNEQFF.

This CDR3 reads CASSFWPFDRRRTGELFF. The CDR3 nucleotides are TGTGCCAGCAGTTTCTGGCCCTTCGACAGGCGCCGAACCGGGGAGCTGTTTTTT. The rearrangement joins TRBV27 to TRBJ2-2; possibly TRBD1 for D (6 bases). Trimming shortened V by 3 bases and J by 5 bases, and 22 bases separated the two germline ends. The CDR3 sequence is 18 residues long. CDR1 is MNHEY and CDR2 is SMNVEV in the germline V gene (reference sequence).

By sample share, this clone is medium-sized. The chain recombines TRBV28 with TRBJ1-6; the D gene is possibly TRBD1 (5 bases). The CDR3 has 18 residues. V was pared by 6 bases and J by 8 bases, with 26 bases between. Per the germline V gene, CDR1 is MDHEN and CDR2 is SYDVKM. Here the CDR3 DNA reads TGTGCCAGCAGCCGAGCTCGATGGGACTCCGGTGGTGATTCACCCCTCCACTTT. Translation: CASSRARWDSGGDSPLHF.

This clone is categorized as medium-sized (0.01 to 0.1%). The CDR3 region is CAIMDSFTGELFF. DNA for the CDR3: TGTGCCATCATGGACAGTTTCACCGGGGAGCTGTTTTTT. The chain combines TRBV10-3 with TRBJ2-2; D may be TRBD1 (6 bases). This CDR3 has 13 amino acids. With 7 bases removed from V and 4 bases from J, the gap between germline ends came to 10 bases. Germline CDR1 is ENHRY and CDR2 is SYGVKD.

The chain carries TRBV2 and TRBJ2-1; TRBD2 agrees at 7 bases. CDR3 length: 17 amino acids. Trimming removed 7 bases from V and 8 bases from J; junction bases left unmatched: 20. Germline-derived CDR1 and CDR2 are SNHLY and FYNNEI. Here the CDR3 DNA reads TGTGCCAGCATCGACCCCGGGGGGACCACCCTCTTGGATGAGCAGTTCTTC. Its translation: CASIDPGGTTLLDEQFF. The entire variable domain, with the rest obtained from reference TRBV2 and TRBJ2-1, is as follows: EPEVTQTPSHQVTQMGQEVILRCVPISNHLYFYWYRQILGQKVEFLVSFYNNEISEKSEIFDDQFSVERPDGSNFTLKIRSTKLEDSAMYFCASIDPGGTTLLDEQFFGPGTRLTVL.

There are a few counts of this clone. This chain connects TRBV10-3 to TRBJ2-1, with TRBD2 matching over 7 bases. Trimming took 3 bases from V and 6 from J; bases not matched to a gene: 14. The CDR3 has 17 residues. Germline V gene lookup returns CDR1 ENHRY and CDR2 SYGVKD. CDR3 nucleotide sequence: TGTGCCATCAGTGATCCTCTTGGGGGAGGGAGTGTCAATGAGCAGTTCTTC. Residues: CAISDPLGGGSVNEQFF.

For this clone: Its ends do not fully match the called genes, so a read error is possible. The chain couples TRBV10-3 to TRBJ1-2; TRBD1 aligns across 9 bases. The CDR3 spans 12 residues. Germline loops: CDR1 ENHRY, CDR2 SYGVKD. CDR3 sequence (DNA): TGTGCCAACAGGGGGCGGCTTTATGTCTACACCTTC. It is translated as CANRGRLYVYTF.

This clone is medium-sized within its sample. J is TRBJ1-5 and V is TRBV6-2 or TRBV6-3; D gene uncertain. Per germline, CDR1 MNHEY and CDR2 SVGEGT. V was clipped by 0 bases and J by 9 bases, with 6 bases between them. The CDR3 contains 12 residues. The CDR3 is CASSYSRRPQHF. The CDR3 DNA reads as TGTGCCAGCAGTTACTCCCGGCGGCCCCAGCATTTT.

This clone was seen repeatedly, ten times or more. The chain carries TRBV5-1 and TRBJ1-2; no clear D gene. The CDR3 is made up of 12 amino acids. Deletions cut 0 bases from V and 9 bases from J, with 9 bases between. Per germline, CDR1 SGHRS and CDR2 YFSETQ. CDR3 DNA: TGCGCCAGCAGCTTGGCCTCTAATAGCTACACCTTC. Its translation is CASSLASNSYTF.

This clone was counted ten times or more. The chain is built from TRBV20-1 and TRBJ2-3; 12 positions match TRBD2. CDR1 is DFQATT and CDR2 is SNEGSKA in the germline V gene (reference sequence). The junction had 11 bases not matched to a gene; V was cut back by 5 bases and J by 5 bases. The CDR3 has 16 amino acids. CDR3 bases: TGCAGTGCTGGGAAAAACCCGGGACTAGCGGGAGATACGCAGTATTTT. The encoded protein is CSAGKNPGLAGDTQYF.

The rearrangement joins TRBV19 to TRBJ1-1, with D perhaps TRBD1 (5 bases). The CDR3 spans 14 residues. V dropped 6 bases and J dropped 2 bases, with 13 bases sitting between them. Germline V CDR1 and CDR2: LNHDA, SQIVND (reference sequence). The CDR3 coding sequence is TGTGCCAGTAGCCTGGACACCAGTAACACTGAAGCTTTCTTT. It specifies CASSLDTSNTEAFF.